This is a list of T cell receptor beta chains from one sample in a study of cytomegalovirus exposure and HLA in healthy donors. The data were produced by immunoSEQ multiplex PCR, yet TCRdb's version contains in-frame clones alone and is incomplete. The sample holds just over 150,000 clones; around 80% are singletons and the top ten take 1.5% to 2.5%. The sequenced material came from PBMCs. The receptor source for this set is a man younger than 30 in good health and CMV-seronegative. CDR3s include the opening cysteine and the closing phenylalanine or tryptophan. Fields, in order: V gene, D gene, J gene, CDR3 protein. A D gene is named only where the DNA matches it firmly.

>TRBV10-3|NA|TRBJ1-1
CATGTGPGEAFF
>TRBV6-5|NA|TRBJ1-2
CASQGYNYGYTF
>TRBV5-1|NA|TRBJ2-7
CASSLGQSSWVQYF
>TRBV5-5|NA|TRBJ2-7
CASSDTTSLYEQYF
>TRBV7-2|NA|TRBJ1-6
CASSLDRPAYSPLHF
>TRBV7-2|NA|TRBJ2-1
CASSRLGAGYNEQFF
>TRBV9|NA|TRBJ2-1
CASSPGTSNEQFF
>TRBV6-6|NA|TRBJ2-2
CASSLRLGNTGELFF
>TRBV29-1|NA|TRBJ1-4
CSVGERRATNEKLFF
>TRBV28|NA|TRBJ2-3
CASSSQGVDTQYF
>TRBV5-1|TRBD1|TRBJ2-1
CASSPIGQGANEQFF
>TRBV11-2|TRBD1|TRBJ2-7
CASSLEGDRGGEQYF
>TRBV10-3|NA|TRBJ1-2
CAISEEMAGGYTF
>TRBV18|NA|TRBJ1-1
CASSPPVGLWAEAFF
>TRBV30|TRBD1|TRBJ2-7
CAWSVWGQGSYEQYF
>TRBV7-8|NA|TRBJ1-3
CASSLVRTGSIPSGNTIYF
>TRBV6-5|NA|TRBJ1-2
CASREGQFYGYTF
>TRBV7-2|NA|TRBJ1-3
CASSLALRSGNTIYF
>TRBV7-2|NA|NA
CASSWGGGWTYEQYF
>TRBV10-1|TRBD2|TRBJ2-7
CASSTLASGGTHFDEQYF
>TRBV5-1|NA|TRBJ1-4
CASSQTPTAGREKLFF
>TRBV4-1|NA|TRBJ2-3
CASSQAGTDTQYF
>TRBV9|TRBD1|TRBJ1-5
CASSADREVLSSNQPQHF
>TRBV6-1|NA|TRBJ1-5
CASSPRTGNNQPQHF
>TRBV10-3|TRBD1|TRBJ1-2
CAIRTGLGLYGYTF
>TRBV29-1|TRBD2|TRBJ2-7
CSVETSGKIYEQYF
>TRBV5-6|TRBD2|TRBJ2-1
CASRGGTSGPEQFF
>TRBV19|TRBD2|TRBJ2-3
CASSMRTSGSITDTQYF
>TRBV5-6|NA|TRBJ2-1
CASSLSGRAHNEQFF
>TRBV5-1|TRBD1|TRBJ2-7
CASSLERQGPVNEQYF
>TRBV5-5|NA|TRBJ2-3
CASSLARELTDTQYF
>TRBV5-1|TRBD1|TRBJ1-4
CASSSFGQGLGEKLFF